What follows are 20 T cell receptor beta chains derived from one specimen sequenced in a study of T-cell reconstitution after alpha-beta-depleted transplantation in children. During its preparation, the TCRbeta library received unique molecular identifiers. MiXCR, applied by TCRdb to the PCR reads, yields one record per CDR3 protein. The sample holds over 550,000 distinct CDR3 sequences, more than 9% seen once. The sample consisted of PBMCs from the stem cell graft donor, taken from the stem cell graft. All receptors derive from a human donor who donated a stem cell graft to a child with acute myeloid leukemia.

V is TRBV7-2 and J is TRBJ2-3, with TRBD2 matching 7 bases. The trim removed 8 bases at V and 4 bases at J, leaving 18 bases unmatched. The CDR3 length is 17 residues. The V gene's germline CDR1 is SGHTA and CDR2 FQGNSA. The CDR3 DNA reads TGTGCCAGCGGTAGCCCTTCCGGGCGGGAGAGGGCAGATACGCAGTATTTT. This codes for CASGSPSGRERADTQYF.

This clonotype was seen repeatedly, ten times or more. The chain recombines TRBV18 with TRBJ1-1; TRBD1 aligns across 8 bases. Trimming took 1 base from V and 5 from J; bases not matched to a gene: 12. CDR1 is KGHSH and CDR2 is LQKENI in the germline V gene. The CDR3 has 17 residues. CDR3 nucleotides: TGTGCCAGCTCACCACTTCCGGGGCAGGGGGCATCAACTGAAGCTTTCTTT. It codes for CASSPLPGQGASTEAFF.

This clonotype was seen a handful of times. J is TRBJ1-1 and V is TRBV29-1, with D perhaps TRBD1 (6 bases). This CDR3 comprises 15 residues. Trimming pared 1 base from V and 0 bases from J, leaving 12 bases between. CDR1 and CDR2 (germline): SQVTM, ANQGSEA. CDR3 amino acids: CSVEVQGGMNTEAFF. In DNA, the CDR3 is TGCAGCGTTGAAGTTCAAGGGGGGATGAACACTGAAGCTTTCTTT.

The CDR3 reads CASSLVIGRPAETQYF. Here the CDR3 DNA reads TGTGCCAGCAGCTTAGTCATTGGCCGGCCTGCGGAGACCCAGTACTTC. The chain is built from TRBV11-2 and TRBJ2-5; D unclear. Deletions cut 1 base from V and 5 bases from J, with 17 bases between. Germline V CDR1 and CDR2: SGHAT, FQNNGV. This CDR3 comprises 16 residues.

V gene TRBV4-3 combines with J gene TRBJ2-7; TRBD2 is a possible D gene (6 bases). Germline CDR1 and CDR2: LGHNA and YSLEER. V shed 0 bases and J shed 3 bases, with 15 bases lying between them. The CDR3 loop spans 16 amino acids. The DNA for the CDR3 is TGCGCCAGCAGCCAAGATCGCGGGACCGAAAACTACGAGCAGTACTTC. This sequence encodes CASSQDRGTENYEQYF.

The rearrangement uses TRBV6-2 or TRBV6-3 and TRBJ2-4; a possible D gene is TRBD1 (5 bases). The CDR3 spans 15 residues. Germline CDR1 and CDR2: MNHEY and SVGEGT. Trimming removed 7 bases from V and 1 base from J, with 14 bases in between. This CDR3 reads CASTDSQLAKNIQYF. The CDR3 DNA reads TGTGCCAGCACCGACAGCCAGCTTGCCAAAAACATTCAGTACTTC.

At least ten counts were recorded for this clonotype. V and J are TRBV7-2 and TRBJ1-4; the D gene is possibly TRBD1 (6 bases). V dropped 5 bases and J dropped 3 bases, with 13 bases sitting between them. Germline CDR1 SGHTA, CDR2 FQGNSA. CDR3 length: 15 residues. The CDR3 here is CASSLQQGPNEKLFF. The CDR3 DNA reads TGTGCCAGCAGCCTTCAACAGGGTCCTAATGAAAAACTGTTTTTT.

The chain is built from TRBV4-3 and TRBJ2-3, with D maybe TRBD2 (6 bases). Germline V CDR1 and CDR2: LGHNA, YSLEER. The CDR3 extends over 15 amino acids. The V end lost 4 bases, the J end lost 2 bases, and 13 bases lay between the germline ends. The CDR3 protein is CASSPGGSATDTQYF. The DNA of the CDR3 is TGCGCCAGCAGCCCTGGGGGGTCTGCCACAGATACGCAGTATTTT.

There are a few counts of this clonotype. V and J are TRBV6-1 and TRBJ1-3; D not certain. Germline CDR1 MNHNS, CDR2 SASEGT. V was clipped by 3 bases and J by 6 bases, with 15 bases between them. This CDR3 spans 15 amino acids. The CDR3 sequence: CASSDVRSRENTIYF. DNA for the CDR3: TGTGCCAGCAGTGATGTGAGGTCGAGGGAAAACACCATATATTTT.

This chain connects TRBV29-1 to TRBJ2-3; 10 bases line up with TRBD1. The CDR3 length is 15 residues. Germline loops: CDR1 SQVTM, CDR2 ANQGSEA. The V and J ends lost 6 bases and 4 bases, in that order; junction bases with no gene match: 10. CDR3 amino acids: CSVRTGGSGADTQYF. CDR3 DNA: TGCAGCGTCCGGACAGGGGGATCGGGCGCAGATACGCAGTATTTT.

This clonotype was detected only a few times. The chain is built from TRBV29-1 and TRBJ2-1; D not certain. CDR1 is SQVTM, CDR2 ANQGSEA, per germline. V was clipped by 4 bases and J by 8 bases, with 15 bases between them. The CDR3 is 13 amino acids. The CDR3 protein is CSVGVALGHEQFF. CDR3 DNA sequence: TGCAGCGTTGGGGTGGCGTTGGGCCATGAGCAGTTCTTC.

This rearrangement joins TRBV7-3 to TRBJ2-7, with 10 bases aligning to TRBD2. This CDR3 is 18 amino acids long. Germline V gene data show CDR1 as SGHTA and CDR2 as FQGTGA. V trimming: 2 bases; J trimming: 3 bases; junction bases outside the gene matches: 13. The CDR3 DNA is TGTGCCAGCAGCTTACGTGCCCCCCTAGCGGGAGCAGTCTACGAGCAGTACTTC. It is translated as CASSLRAPLAGAVYEQYF.

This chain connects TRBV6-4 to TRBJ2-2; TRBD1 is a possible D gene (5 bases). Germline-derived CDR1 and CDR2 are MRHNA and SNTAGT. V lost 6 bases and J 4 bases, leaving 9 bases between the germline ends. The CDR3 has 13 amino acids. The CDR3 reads CASSRQFTGELFF. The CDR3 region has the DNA TGTGCCAGCAGCCGACAGTTCACCGGGGAGCTGTTTTTT.

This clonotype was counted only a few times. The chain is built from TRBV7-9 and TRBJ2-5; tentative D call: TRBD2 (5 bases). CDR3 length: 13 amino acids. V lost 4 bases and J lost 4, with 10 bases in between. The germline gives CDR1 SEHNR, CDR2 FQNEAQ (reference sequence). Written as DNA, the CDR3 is TGTGCCAGCAGCTGGCCAGCGGCAGAGACCCAGTACTTC. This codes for CASSWPAAETQYF.

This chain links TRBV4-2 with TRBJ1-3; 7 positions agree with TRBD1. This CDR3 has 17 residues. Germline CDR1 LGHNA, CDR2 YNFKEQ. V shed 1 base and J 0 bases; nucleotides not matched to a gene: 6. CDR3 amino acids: CASSQGRTGDSGNTIYF. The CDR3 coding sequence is TGTGCCAGCAGCCAAGGGCGCACAGGGGACTCTGGAAACACCATATATTTT.

The CDR3 DNA is TGTGCCATCAGTGAGATAGCGAGAGCCTACAATGAGCAGTTCTTC. Protein: CAISEIARAYNEQFF. This chain links TRBV10-3 with TRBJ2-1, with TRBD2 as a possible D gene (5 bases). The CDR3 runs 15 residues. Trimming removed 2 bases at V and 2 bases at J, with 10 bases between. Germline assignment: CDR1 ENHRY and CDR2 SYGVKD.

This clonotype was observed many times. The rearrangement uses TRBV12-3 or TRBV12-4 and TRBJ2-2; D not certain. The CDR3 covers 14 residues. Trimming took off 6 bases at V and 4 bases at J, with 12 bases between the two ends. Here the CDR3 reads CASSIRRFTGELFF. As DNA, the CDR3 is TGTGCCAGCAGCATCAGGAGATTCACCGGGGAGCTGTTTTTT.

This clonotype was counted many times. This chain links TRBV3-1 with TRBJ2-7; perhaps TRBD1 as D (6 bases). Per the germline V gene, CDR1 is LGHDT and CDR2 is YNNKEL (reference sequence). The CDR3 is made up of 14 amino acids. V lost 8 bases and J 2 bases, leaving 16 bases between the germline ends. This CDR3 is CASGGLGVTYEQYF. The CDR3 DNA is TGTGCCAGCGGGGGCCTGGGAGTCACCTACGAGCAGTACTTC.

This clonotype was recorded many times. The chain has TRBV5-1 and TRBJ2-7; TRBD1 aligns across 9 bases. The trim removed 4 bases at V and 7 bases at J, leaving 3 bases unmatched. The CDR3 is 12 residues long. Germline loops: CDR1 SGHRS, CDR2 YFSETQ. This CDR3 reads CASSHGQGEQYF. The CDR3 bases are TGCGCCAGCAGCCACGGACAGGGGGAGCAGTACTTC.

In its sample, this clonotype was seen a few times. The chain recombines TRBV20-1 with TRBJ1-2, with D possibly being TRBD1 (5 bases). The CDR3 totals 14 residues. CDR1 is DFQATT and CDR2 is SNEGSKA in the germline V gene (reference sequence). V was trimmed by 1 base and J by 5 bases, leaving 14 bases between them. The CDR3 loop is CSARGTGELYGYTF. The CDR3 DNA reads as TGCAGTGCTAGAGGAACGGGGGAGCTTTATGGCTACACCTTC.